The TCR beta chain described here comes from a study of regulatory T cells in long-lasting Graves disease. The study's findings and limits: Patients with persistent disease showed a bias toward TRBV28, TRBJ1-2 and TRBJ2-5. Blood alone, not thyroid tissue, was studied.

Documented time point: persistent/refractory GD, antithyroid drugs over 5 years with positive TRAb. Construction of the TCR library relied on RNA isolated from PBMCs. Doctors identified Graves' disease using the American Thyroid Association guidelines. From an endocrinology department in Xi'an, China, came the patients. This clonotype was seen only a few times. Its specificity is unknown. CDR3 size: 16 residues. Germline V lookup: CDR1 MNHEY, CDR2 SMNVEV (reference sequence). Trimming removed 3 bases from V and 1 base from J, with 13 bases in between. Both iRepertoire HTBI primers and Arm-PCR of CDR3 regions were used to build the TCR beta libraries. TCRdb used MiXCR to reprocess the multiplex PCR reads, holding one entry per CDR3 protein. This sample has 500,000 to 800,000 distinct CDR3 sequences, with approximately 29% found just once.

This chain joins TRBV27 and TRBJ1-5; D ambiguous. The source is a female donor with Graves disease. Specimen: peripheral blood mononuclear cells (PBMCs), collected when the disease was refractory, from a patient treated with antithyroid drugs. The CDR3 is CASSFSFPGSNQPQHF. The DNA of the CDR3 is TGTGCCAGCAGTTTTTCTTTTCCCGGAAGCAATCAGCCCCAGCATTTT.